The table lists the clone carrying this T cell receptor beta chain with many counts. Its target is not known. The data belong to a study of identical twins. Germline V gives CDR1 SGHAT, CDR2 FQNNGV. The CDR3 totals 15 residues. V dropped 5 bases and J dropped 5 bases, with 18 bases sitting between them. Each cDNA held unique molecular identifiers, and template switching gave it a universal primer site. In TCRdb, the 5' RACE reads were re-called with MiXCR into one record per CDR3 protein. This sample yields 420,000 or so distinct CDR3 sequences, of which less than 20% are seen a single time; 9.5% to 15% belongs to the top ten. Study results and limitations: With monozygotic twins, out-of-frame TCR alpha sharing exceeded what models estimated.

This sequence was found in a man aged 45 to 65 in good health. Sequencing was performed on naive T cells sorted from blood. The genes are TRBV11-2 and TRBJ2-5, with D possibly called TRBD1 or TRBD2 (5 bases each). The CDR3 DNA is TGTGCCAGCAGCCCAGGGCCCGAGACGGGGGAGACCCAGTACTTC. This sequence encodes CASSPGPETGETQYF.